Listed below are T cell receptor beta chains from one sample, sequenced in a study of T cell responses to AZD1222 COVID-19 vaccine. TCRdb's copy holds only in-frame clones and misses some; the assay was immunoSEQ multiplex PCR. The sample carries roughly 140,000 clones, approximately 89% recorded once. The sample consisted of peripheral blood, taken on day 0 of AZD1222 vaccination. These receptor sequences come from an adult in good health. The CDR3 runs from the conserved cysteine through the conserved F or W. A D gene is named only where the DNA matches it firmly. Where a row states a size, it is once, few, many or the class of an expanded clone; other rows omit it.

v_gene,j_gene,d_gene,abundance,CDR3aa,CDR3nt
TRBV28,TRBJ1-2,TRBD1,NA,CASSSYGTGGDHGYTF,TGTGCCAGCAGTTCATATGGGACAGGGGGCGACCATGGCTACACCTTC
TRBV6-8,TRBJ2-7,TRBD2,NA,CASSGLAGIHEQYF,TGTGCCAGCAGCGGACTAGCGGGAATCCACGAGCAGTACTTC
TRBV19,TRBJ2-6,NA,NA,CATGDPSGANVLTF,TGTGCCACGGGCGACCCCTCTGGGGCCAACGTCCTGACTTTC
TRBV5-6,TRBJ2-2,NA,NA,CASSHDFVMNTGELFF,TGTGCCAGCAGTCACGACTTCGTAATGAACACCGGGGAGCTGTTTTTT
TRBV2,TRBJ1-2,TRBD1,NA,CASRTGQGSRGYTF,TGTGCCAGCAGGACGGGACAGGGATCGAGGGGCTACACCTTC
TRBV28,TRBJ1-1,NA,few,CASSLGRVNTEAFF,TGTGCCAGCAGTTTAGGCAGGGTTAACACTGAAGCTTTCTTT
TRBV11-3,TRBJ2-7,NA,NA,CASSLGDYEQYF,TGTGCCAGCAGCTTAGGAGACTACGAGCAGTACTTC
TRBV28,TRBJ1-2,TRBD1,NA,CASSLTSLTGRIDGYTF,TGTGCCAGCAGTTTAACATCCCTGACAGGGAGAATCGATGGCTACACCTTC
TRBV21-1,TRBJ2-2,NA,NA,CASSTPDLAEATGELFF,TGTGCCAGCAGCACTCCCGACCTAGCGGAAGCCACCGGGGAGCTGTTTTTT
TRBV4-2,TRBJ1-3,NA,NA,CASSPDLRAGNTIYF,TGTGCCAGCAGCCCAGACCTTCGGGCTGGAAACACCATATATTTT
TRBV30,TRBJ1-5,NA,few,CAWGDTSGTYNQPQHF,TGTGCCTGGGGGGATACGTCAGGGACCTACAATCAGCCCCAGCATTTT
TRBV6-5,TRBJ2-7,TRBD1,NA,CASSRQGLGEQYF,TGTGCCAGCAGTCGACAGGGGTTGGGCGAGCAGTACTTC
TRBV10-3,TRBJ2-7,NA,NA,CAIQGTYEQYF,TGTGCCATCCAAGGGACCTACGAGCAGTACTTC
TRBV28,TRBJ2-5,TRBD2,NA,CASSTTGRADQGETQYF,TGTGCCAGCAGTACGACCGGGAGGGCAGACCAAGGAGAGACCCAGTACTTC
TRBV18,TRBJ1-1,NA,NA,CASSPISGNGRNTEAFF,TGTGCCAGCTCACCCATCTCGGGGAACGGCAGGAACACTGAAGCTTTCTTT